This TCR beta chain derives from a study of T cell clones after liver transplantation. On the study more broadly: Three of the eight recipients were HCV-positive; the rest had non-autoimmune, non-viral transplant indications.

In regard to this clone: Its antigen is still unknown.

The repertoire was sequenced with immunoSEQ multiplex PCR; TCRdb's copy has only in-frame clones and lacks some. This sample yields roughly 62,000 clones, of which 70% are seen a single time; 2.8% belongs to the top ten. Study outcomes and limitations: Low donor cell numbers restricted donor-reactive repertoire measurement in a couple of subjects. Post-transplant, graft-donor-reactive CD4 TCRbeta sequences in blood dropped significantly in 5 of 8 subjects.

The clonotype originates from a human patient who received a liver transplant. Certain T cells may be donor cells from the graft. This material consisted of CD4+ T cells from blood, taken at the approximately 16-month timepoint.

The CDR3, as DNA: TGCGCCAGCAGCCCGGACGCCTATGAGCAGTTCTTC. This gives the protein CASSPDAYEQFF. This chain joins TRBV5-1 and TRBJ2-1; D unresolved. CDR1 is SGHRS, CDR2 YFSETQ, per germline. This CDR3 has 12 amino acids. The V gene lost 4 bases and the J gene lost 8 bases, with 10 bases spanning the gap.